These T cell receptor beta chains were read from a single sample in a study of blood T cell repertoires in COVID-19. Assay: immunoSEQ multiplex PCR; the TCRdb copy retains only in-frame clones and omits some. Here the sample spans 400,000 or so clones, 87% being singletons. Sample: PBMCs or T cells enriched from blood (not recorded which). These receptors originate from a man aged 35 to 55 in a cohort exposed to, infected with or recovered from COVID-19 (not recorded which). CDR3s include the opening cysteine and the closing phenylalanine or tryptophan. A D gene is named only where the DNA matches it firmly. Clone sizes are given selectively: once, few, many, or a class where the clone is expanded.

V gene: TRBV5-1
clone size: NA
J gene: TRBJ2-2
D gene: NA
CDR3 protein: CASSPQGSNTGELFF
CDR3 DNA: TGCGCCAGCAGCCCACAGGGATCGAACACCGGGGAGCTGTTTTTT

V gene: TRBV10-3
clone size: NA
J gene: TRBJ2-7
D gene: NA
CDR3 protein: CAISESQGMTYEQYF
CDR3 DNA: TGTGCCATCAGTGAGTCCCAGGGGATGACCTACGAGCAGTACTTC

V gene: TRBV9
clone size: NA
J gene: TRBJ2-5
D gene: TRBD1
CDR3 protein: CASSVVGQSQETQYF
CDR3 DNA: TGTGCCAGCAGCGTAGTGGGACAGTCCCAAGAGACCCAGTACTTC

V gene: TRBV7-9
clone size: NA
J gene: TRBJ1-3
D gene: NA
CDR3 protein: CASSLALSGRRNTIYF
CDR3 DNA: TGTGCCAGCAGCTTAGCGCTGTCAGGGCGCAGAAACACCATATATTTT

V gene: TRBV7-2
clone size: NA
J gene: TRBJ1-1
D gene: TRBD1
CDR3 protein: CASSLARAGGAFF
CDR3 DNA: TGTGCCAGCAGCTTAGCGCGGGCAGGGGGGGCTTTCTTT

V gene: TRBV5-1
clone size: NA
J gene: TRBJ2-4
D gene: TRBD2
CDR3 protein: CASSLGSGSGGRENIQYF
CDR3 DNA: TGCGCCAGCAGCTTGGGTAGCGGGAGTGGCGGCCGTGAAAACATTCAGTACTTC

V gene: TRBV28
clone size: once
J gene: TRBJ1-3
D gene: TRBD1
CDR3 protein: CASSDSGQGPGNTIYF
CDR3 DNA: TGTGCCAGCAGTGACTCGGGACAGGGGCCTGGAAACACCATATATTTT

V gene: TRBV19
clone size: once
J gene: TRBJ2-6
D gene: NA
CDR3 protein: CASTPGDTSGANVLTF
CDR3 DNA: TGTGCCAGTACCCCAGGGGACACCTCTGGGGCCAACGTCCTGACTTTC

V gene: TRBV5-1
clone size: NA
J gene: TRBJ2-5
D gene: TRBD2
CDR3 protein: CASSPSGRPGPRGQETQYF
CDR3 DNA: TGCGCCAGCAGCCCTAGCGGGAGGCCAGGGCCTAGGGGGCAAGAGACCCAGTACTTC

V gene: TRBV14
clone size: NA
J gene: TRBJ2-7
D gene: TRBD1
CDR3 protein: CASSQAGGTGAYEQYF
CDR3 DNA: TGTGCCAGCAGCCAAGCCGGTGGGACAGGAGCCTACGAGCAGTACTTC

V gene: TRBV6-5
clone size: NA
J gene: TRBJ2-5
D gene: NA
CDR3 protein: CASSPGLGETQYF
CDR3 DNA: TGTGCCAGCAGCCCCGGACTCGGCGAGACCCAGTACTTC

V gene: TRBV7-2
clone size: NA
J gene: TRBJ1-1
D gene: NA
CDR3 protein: CASSLAGTLNTEAFF
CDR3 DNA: TGTGCCAGCAGCTTAGCTGGGACATTGAACACTGAAGCTTTCTTT

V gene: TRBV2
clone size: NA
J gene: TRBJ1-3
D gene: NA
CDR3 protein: CASTGNSGNTIYF
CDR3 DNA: TGTGCCAGTACAGGGAATTCTGGAAACACCATATATTTT

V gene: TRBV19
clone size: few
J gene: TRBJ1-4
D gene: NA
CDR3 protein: CASSIVGSEKLFF
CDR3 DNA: TGTGCCAGTAGTATAGTGGGCTCTGAAAAACTGTTTTTT

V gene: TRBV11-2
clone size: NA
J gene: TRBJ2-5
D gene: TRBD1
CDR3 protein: CASSQGTGGAETQYF
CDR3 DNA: TGTGCCAGCAGCCAAGGGACAGGGGGCGCAGAGACCCAGTACTTC

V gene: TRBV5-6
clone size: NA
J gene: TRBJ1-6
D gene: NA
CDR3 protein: CASSNQGSPLHF
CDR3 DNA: TGTGCCAGCAGCAATCAGGGTTCACCCCTCCACTTT

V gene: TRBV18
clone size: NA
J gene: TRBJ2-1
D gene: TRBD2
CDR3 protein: CASSPLGLGTYNEQFF
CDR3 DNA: TGTGCCAGCTCACCACTGGGACTAGGGACCTACAATGAGCAGTTCTTC

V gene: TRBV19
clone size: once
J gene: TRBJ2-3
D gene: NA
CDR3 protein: CASIGSAGTDTQYF
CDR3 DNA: TGTGCCAGTATAGGTAGCGCGGGGACAGATACGCAGTATTTT

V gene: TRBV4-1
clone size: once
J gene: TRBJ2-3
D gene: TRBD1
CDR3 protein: CASSLWTGDNTDTQYF
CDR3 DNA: TGCGCCAGCAGCTTGTGGACAGGCGATAACACAGATACGCAGTATTTT

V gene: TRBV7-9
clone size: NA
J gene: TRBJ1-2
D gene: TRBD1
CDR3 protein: CASSLTLTGDGYTF
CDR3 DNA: TGTGCCAGCAGCTTAACCCTGACAGGGGATGGCTACACCTTC

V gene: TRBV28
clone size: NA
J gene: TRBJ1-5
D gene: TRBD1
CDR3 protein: CASSVTGQGVGSNQPQHF
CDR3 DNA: TGTGCCAGCAGCGTTACCGGGCAGGGGGTAGGTAGCAATCAGCCCCAGCATTTT

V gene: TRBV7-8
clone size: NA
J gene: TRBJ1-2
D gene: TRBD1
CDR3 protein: CASSLSLVRQGQGYTF
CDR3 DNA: TGTGCCAGCAGCTTATCGTTGGTGAGACAGGGTCAAGGCTACACCTTC

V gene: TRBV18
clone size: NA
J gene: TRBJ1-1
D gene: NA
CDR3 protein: CATLTGLNTEAFF
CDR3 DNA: TGTGCCACTTTGACAGGCCTGAACACTGAAGCTTTCTTT

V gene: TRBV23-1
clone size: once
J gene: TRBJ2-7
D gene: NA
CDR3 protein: CASSQSLEAKVAPYEQYF
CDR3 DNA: TGCGCCAGCAGTCAATCGTTGGAGGCCAAAGTTGCTCCTTACGAGCAGTACTTC

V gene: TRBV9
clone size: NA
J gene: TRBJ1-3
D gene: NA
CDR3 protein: CASSVGEASGNTIYF
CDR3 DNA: TGTGCCAGCAGCGTAGGAGAAGCCTCTGGAAACACCATATATTTT

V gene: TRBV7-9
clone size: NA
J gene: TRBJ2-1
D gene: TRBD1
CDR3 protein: CASSPAEGQSYNEQFF
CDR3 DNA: TGTGCCAGCAGCCCAGCTGAGGGACAGTCATACAATGAGCAGTTCTTC

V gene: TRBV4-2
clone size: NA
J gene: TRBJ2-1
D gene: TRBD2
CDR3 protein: CASSPADGLAGNNEQFF
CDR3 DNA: TGTGCCAGCAGCCCCGCAGACGGGCTAGCGGGGAACAATGAGCAGTTCTTC

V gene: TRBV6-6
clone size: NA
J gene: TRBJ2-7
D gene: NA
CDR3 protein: CASSFGGKSYEQYF
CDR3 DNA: TGTGCCAGCAGTTTTGGCGGCAAATCCTACGAGCAGTACTTC

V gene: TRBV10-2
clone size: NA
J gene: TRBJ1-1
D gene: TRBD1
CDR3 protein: CASVGTVNTEAFF
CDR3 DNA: TGCGCCAGTGTCGGGACAGTTAACACTGAAGCTTTCTTT

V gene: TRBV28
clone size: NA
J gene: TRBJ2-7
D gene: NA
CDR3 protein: CASLGSAGEQYF
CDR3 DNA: TGTGCCAGCTTAGGCAGTGCGGGCGAGCAGTACTTC

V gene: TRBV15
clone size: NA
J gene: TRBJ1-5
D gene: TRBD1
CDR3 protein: CATSSGQGNQPQHF
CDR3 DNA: TGTGCCACCAGCTCTGGACAGGGCAATCAGCCCCAGCATTTT

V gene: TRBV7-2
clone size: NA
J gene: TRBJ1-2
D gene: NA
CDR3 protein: CASSSRDGLEYTF
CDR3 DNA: TGTGCCAGCAGCTCGCGGGACGGCCTAGAATACACCTTC

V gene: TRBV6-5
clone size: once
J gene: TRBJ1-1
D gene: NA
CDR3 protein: CASRSTEAFF
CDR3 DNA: TGTGCCAGCAGGTCAACTGAAGCTTTCTTT

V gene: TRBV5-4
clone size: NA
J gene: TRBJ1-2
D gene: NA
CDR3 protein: CASSTDSLYGYTF
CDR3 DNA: TGTGCCAGCAGTACCGACAGCCTCTATGGCTACACCTTC

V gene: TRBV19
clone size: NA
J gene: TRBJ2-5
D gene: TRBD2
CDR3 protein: CASSDLAGRRTQYF
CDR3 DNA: TGTGCCAGTAGTGATCTAGCGGGCCGAAGGACCCAGTACTTC

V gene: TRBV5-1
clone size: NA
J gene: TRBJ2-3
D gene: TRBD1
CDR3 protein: CASSLSTGGDTQYF
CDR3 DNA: TGCGCCAGCAGCTTGAGTACAGGGGGGGATACGCAGTATTTT

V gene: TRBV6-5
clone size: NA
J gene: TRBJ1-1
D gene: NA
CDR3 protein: CASSYTISNTEAFF
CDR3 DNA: TGTGCCAGCAGTTACACTATATCGAACACTGAAGCTTTCTTT

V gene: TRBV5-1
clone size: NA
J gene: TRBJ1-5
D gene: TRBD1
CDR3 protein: CASSKDRGLGQPQHF
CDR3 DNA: TGCGCCAGCAGCAAGGACAGGGGGCTGGGGCAGCCCCAGCATTTT

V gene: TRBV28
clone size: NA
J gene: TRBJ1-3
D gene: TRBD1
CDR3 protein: CASSPLGTGSSGNTIYF
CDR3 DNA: TGTGCCAGCAGTCCCCTCGGGACAGGCAGCTCTGGAAACACCATATATTTT

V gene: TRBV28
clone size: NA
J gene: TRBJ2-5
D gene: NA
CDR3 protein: CASSLYRQRETQYF
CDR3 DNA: TGTGCCAGCAGTTTATATAGGCAGCGAGAGACCCAGTACTTC

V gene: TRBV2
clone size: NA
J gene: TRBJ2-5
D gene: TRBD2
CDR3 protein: CASGKSGRQETQYF
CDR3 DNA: TGTGCCAGCGGGAAGAGCGGGAGGCAGGAGACCCAGTACTTC

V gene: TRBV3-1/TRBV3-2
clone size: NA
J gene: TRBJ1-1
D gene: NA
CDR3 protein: CASSLTGIKTEAFF
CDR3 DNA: TGTGCCAGCAGCCTCACAGGGATTAAGACTGAAGCTTTCTTT

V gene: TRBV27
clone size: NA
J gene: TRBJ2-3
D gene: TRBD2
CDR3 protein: CASSSPSGSFTDTQYF
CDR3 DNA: TGTGCCAGCAGCTCACCTAGCGGGAGTTTCACAGATACGCAGTATTTT

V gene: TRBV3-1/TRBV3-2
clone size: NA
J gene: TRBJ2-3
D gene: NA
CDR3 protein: CASSQEERSTDTQYF
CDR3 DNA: TGTGCCAGCAGCCAAGAAGAGCGGAGCACAGATACGCAGTATTTT

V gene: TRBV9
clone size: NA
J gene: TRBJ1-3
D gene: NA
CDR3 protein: CASSVGSSGNTIYF
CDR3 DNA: TGTGCCAGCAGCGTGGGCAGCTCTGGAAACACCATATATTTT

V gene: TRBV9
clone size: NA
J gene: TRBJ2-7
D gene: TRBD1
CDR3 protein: CASSVEGQGQDEQYF
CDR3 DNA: TGTGCCAGCAGCGTAGAGGGACAGGGTCAAGACGAGCAGTACTTC

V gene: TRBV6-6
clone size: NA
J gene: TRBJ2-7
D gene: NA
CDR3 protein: CASSTSYEQYF
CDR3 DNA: TGTGCCAGCAGTACTAGCTACGAGCAGTACTTC

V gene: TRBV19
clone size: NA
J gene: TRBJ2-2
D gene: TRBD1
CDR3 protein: CASSIYGQGAAGELFF
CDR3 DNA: TGTGCCAGTAGTATTTACGGACAGGGGGCGGCCGGGGAGCTGTTTTTT

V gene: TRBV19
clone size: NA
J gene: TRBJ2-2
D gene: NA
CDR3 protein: CASSIRTPNTGELFF
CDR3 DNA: TGTGCCAGTAGTATAAGGACACCAAACACCGGGGAGCTGTTTTTT

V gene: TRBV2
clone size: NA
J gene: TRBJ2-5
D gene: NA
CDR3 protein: CASSGQGLQNQETQYF
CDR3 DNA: TGTGCCAGCAGTGGCCAGGGGCTACAAAACCAAGAGACCCAGTACTTC

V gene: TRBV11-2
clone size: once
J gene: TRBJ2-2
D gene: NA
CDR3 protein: CASSLENSGELFF
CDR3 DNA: TGTGCCAGCAGCTTAGAAAACAGCGGGGAGCTGTTTTTT

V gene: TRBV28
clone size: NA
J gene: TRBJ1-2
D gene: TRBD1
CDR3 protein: CASSPGQLGYGYTF
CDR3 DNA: TGTGCCAGCAGTCCGGGACAGCTGGGCTATGGCTACACCTTC

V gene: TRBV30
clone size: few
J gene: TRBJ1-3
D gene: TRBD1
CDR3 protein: CARQGSGNTIYF
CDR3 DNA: TGTGCCCGACAGGGTTCTGGAAACACCATATATTTT

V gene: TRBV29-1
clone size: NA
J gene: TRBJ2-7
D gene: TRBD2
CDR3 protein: CSVGRTSGFYEQYF
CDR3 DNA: TGCAGCGTTGGACGGACTAGCGGTTTCTACGAGCAGTACTTC